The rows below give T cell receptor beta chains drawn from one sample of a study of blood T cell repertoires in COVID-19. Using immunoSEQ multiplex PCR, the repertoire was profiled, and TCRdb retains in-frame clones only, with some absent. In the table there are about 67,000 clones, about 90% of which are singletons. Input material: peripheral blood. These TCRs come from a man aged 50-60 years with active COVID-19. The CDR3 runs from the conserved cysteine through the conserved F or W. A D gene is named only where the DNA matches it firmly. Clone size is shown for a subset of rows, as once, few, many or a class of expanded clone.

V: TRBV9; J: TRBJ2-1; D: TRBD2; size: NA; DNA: TGTGCCAGCAGTAACAGCGGGAGCTCCTACAATGAGCAGTTCTTC; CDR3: CASSNSGSSYNEQFF
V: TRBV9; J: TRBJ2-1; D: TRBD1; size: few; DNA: TGTGCCAGCAGCCCCCGGACAGGGAAAAACAATGAGCAGTTCTTC; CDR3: CASSPRTGKNNEQFF
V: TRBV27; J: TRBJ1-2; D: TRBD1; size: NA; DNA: TGTGCCAGCAGTTTCCGGGACAGGGGGCGCGGTGGCTACACCTTC; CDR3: CASSFRDRGRGGYTF
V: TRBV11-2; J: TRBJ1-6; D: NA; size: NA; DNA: TGTGCCAGCAGCTCAACAGCACAGTATAATTCACCCCTCCACTTT; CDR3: CASSSTAQYNSPLHF
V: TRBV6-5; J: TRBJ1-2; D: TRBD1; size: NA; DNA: TGTGCCAGCAGTTCTTACAGGGGTCACTTTGGCTACACCTTC; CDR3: CASSSYRGHFGYTF
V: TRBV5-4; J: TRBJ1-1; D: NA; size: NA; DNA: TGTGCCAGCAGGATTACAGCGAACACTGAAGCTTTCTTT; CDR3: CASRITANTEAFF
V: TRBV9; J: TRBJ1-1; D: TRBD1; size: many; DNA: TGTGCCAGCAGCCCTCAGGGGGCCGTTCCCCTGAACACTGAAGCTTTCTTT; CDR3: CASSPQGAVPLNTEAFF
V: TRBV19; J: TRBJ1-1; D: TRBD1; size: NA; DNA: TGTGCCAGTAGTCCTCCACCGGGACAGATGAACACTGAAGCTTTCTTT; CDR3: CASSPPPGQMNTEAFF
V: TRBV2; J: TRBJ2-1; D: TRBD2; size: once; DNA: TGTGCCAGCGGAACGGGAGGGCCGCCTAACAATGAGCAGTTCTTC; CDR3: CASGTGGPPNNEQFF
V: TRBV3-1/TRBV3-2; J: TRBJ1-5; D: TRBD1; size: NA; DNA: TGTGCCAGCAGCCAAGAGCCAGGGGGTGGGGTTCAGCCCCAGCATTTT; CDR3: CASSQEPGGGVQPQHF
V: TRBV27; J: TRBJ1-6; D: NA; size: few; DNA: TGTGCCAGCTCGGGGTGGAGCTCCTATAATTCACCCCTCCACTTT; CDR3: CASSGWSSYNSPLHF
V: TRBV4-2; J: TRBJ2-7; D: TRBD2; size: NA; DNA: TGTGCCAGCAGCCAGCCCACTAGCGGGAGTTCCTTCGAGCAGTACTTC; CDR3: CASSQPTSGSSFEQYF
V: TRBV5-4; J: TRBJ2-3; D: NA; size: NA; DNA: TGTGCCAGCAGCTTGATGCCGGGAGCTCGATCAGATACGCAGTATTTT; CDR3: CASSLMPGARSDTQYF
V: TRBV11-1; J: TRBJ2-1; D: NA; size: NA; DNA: TGTGCCAGCAGCTTAGCGCTACAGGACTACAATGAGCAGTTCTTC; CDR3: CASSLALQDYNEQFF
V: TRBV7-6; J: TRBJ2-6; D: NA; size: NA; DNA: TGTGCCAGCAGCACAGGGGTCGGGAGCTCTGGGGCCAACGTCCTGACTTTC; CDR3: CASSTGVGSSGANVLTF
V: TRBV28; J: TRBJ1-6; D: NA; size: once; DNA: TGTGCCAGCAGTTTTATTTTCGAGTCTCGGAATTCACCCCTCCACTTT; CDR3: CASSFIFESRNSPLHF
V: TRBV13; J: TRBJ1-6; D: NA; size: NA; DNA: TGTGCCAGCAGCTCTAGGGACAAGGGGTATAGTTCACCCCTCCACTTT; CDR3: CASSSRDKGYSSPLHF
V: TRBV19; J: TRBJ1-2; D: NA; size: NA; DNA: TGTGCCAGTAGACAAGACACGTTCTATGGCTACACCTTC; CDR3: CASRQDTFYGYTF
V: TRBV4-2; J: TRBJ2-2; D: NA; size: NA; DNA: TGTGCCAGCAGCCAAGGGACTGGCTACACCGGGGAGCTGTTTTTT; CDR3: CASSQGTGYTGELFF
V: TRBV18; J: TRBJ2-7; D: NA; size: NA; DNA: TGTGCCAGCTCCGCTACAGGGTATCGTTCCTACGAGCAGTACTTC; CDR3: CASSATGYRSYEQYF
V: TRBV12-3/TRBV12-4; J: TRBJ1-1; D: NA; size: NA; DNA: TGTGCCAGCACCCTTTTACAGAACACTGAAGCTTTCTTT; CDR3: CASTLLQNTEAFF
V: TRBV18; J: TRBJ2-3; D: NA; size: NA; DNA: TGTGCCAGCTCCCGAAGCCGGACAGATACGCAGTATTTT; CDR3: CASSRSRTDTQYF